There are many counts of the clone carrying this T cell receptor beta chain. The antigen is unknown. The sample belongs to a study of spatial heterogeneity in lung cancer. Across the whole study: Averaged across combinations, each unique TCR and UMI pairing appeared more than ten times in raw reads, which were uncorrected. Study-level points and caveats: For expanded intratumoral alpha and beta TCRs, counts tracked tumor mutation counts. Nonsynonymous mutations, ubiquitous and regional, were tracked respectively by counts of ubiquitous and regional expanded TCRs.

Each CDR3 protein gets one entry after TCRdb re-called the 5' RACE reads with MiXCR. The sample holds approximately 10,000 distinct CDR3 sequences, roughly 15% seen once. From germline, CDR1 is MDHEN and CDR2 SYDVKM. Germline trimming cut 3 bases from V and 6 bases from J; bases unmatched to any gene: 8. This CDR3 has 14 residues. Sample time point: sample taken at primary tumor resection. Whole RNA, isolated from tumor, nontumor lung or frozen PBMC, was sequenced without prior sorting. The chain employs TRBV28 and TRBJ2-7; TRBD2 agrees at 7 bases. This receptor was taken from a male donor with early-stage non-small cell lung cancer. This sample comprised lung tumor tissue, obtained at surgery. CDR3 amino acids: CASSLPREGREQYF. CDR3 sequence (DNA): TGTGCCAGCAGTTTGCCCAGGGAGGGTCGCGAGCAGTACTTC.